Described below is a single T cell receptor beta chain sequence and its context. Its specificity is unknown. The data are from a study of shared clonotypes between healthy human individuals. Overall study context: Used for every donor were three CD4 naive, three CD4 memory, two CD8 naive and one CD8 memory plate.

Authors' processing steps: Quality scores were absent from the junction-only immunoSEQ sequences, so filtering differed. Produced via immunoSEQ multiplex PCR; TCRdb's table is partial and in-frame only. The V and J calls and clone size are taken from that table; D and trimming were inferred from the DNA. The sample lists over a million clones; around 78% were seen once. Study outcomes and limitations: Sampling covered nothing but blood. Tissue TCR repertoires likely differ from those found in blood. Naive CD4 clonotypes overlapped across a handful of donors at roughly 4.5%.

V trimming: 6 bases; J trimming: 0 bases; junction bases outside the gene matches: 12. Germline CDR1 reads MDHEN; CDR2 reads SYDVKM. This CDR3 has 17 residues. This chain connects TRBV28 to TRBJ2-3, with 7 bases aligning to TRBD2. Sequenced: memory CD4+ T cells from PBMCs. Subset here: CD45RA-negative fraction. The source of this sequence is a man younger than 35 in good health. Some clones in this sample may be carry-over from other donors' samples. DNA of the CDR3: TGTGCCAGCAGAGACGGCCGGGGAGCGGGAAGCACAGATACGCAGTATTTT. Protein sequence: CASRDGRGAGSTDTQYF.